The 14 T cell receptor beta chains below were found in one sample sequenced in a study of T cells in women clearing cervical HPV infection. Repertoires were generated with immunoSEQ multiplex PCR, while TCRdb's copy carries only in-frame clones and drops some. Its clone listing holds roughly 42,000 clones. The sequenced sample consisted of blood buffy coat. Source of these receptors: a woman between 18 and 70 years old with a cervical HPV16 infection that either progressed to CIN3+ or cleared (not recorded which).

Of note for this clone: The read comes to an end 3 residues before the CDR3 does, leaving the germline J gene to fill in the end. The V call is TRBV5-1, the J call TRBJ1-3; D is uncertain. The CDR3 is 15 residues long. The V gene's germline CDR1 is SGHRS and CDR2 YFSETQ. V was clipped by 3 bases and J by 4 bases, with 14 bases between them. The part of the CDR3 DNA that was read is TGCGCCAGCAGCTCGGGTCCTAGCGGGGGAAACACC. Its translation: CASSSGPSGGNT. In full, the CDR3 is CASSSGPSGGNTIYF.

Comment on this clone: The read is 3 residues too short to cover the CDR3 end, so that end is filled in from the germline J gene. V gene TRBV24-1 combines with J gene TRBJ2-1; D ambiguous. Looked up from germline, CDR1 is KGHDR and CDR2 is SFDVKD. V was pared by 5 bases and J by 6 bases, with 7 bases between. CDR3 size: 12 residues. Incomplete CDR3 DNA: TGTGCCACCAGTGCCGGTTCCAATGAG. It codes for CATSAGSNE. The whole CDR3 protein reads CATSAGSNEQFF.

Note on this clone: The CDR3 extends 3 residues past the end of the read, so its final part is completed from the germline J gene. V gene TRBV14 combines with J gene TRBJ2-1; 9 bases line up with TRBD2. The CDR3 sequence is 16 residues long. The ends lost 4 bases at V and 8 bases at J; junction bases unmatched: 12. CDR1 SGHDN and CDR2 FVKESK come from the germline V gene. The sequenced part of the CDR3 DNA is TGTGCCAGCAGCCCGTTAGCGGGAGTTTGGGACGATGAG. It encodes CASSPLAGVWDDE. The entire CDR3 sequence reads CASSPLAGVWDDEQFF.

Details on this clone: The missing CDR3 end, 3 residues past where the read stops, is filled in from the germline J gene. V is TRBV20-1 and J is TRBJ2-1; D is possibly TRBD2 (6 bases). This CDR3 has 14 amino acids. The germline CDR1 and CDR2 sequences are DFQATT and SNEGSKA (reference sequence). The germline V and J ends were trimmed by 3 bases and 8 bases, with 17 bases remaining between them. CDR3 sequence reads: CSARKSLASYEQFF. The sequenced part of the CDR3 DNA is TGCAGTGCTAGGAAATCCCTAGCGTCGTATGAG.

About this clone: The observed sequence ends 3 residues before the CDR3 terminus, with the missing tail filled in from the germline J gene. J is TRBJ2-3 and V is TRBV7-6, with 7 bases that match TRBD2. CDR3 length equals 12 residues. Germline V gives CDR1 SGHVS, CDR2 FNYEAQ. The CDR3 DNA, read in part, is TGTGCCAGCAGCCATGTGCGGGAGACG. Protein: CASSHVRET. The entire CDR3 protein is CASSHVRETQYF.

Note on this clone: Sequencing ends 3 residues short of the CDR3 end; the germline J gene provides the rest. The gene calls are TRBV12-3 or TRBV12-4 and TRBJ1-5, with TRBD1 matching over 9 bases. Trimming took 6 bases from V and 4 from J; bases not matched to a gene: 7. This CDR3 is built from 15 residues. The CDR3 bases that were read are TGTGCCAGCAGATACGGGACAGGGAAAAATCAGCCC. Translation: CASRYGTGKNQP. The whole CDR3 protein reads CASRYGTGKNQPQHF.

Comments on this clone: The missing CDR3 end, 3 residues past where the read stops, is filled in from the germline J gene. The chain carries TRBV19 and TRBJ2-3; 8 bases line up with TRBD2. With V trimmed by 0 bases and J by 4 bases, 6 bases remained unmatched. The CDR3 is made up of 16 amino acids. The germline V gene has CDR1 LNHDA and CDR2 SQIVND (reference sequence). CDR3 residues: CASSIDPGLEADTQYF. Partial CDR3 DNA: TGTGCCAGTAGTATAGACCCGGGACTAGAGGCAGATACG.

For this clone: Read sequence stops 3 residues before the CDR3 end, and the germline J gene provides the missing end. This chain uses TRBV6-2 or TRBV6-3 with TRBJ2-3, with 11 bases lining up with TRBD2. V lost 8 bases, J lost 0 bases, and 7 bases stayed unmatched. The CDR3 has 16 amino acids. The germline V gene has CDR1 MNHEY and CDR2 SVGEGT. The CDR3 bases that were read are TGTGCCAGCGTCTCCGGGACTAGCGGTAGCACAGATACG. This codes for CASVSGTSGSTDT. The entire CDR3 reads CASVSGTSGSTDTQYF.

For this clone: The CDR3 goes on 3 residues after the read ends, and that part is filled in from the germline J gene. This sequence joins TRBV6-2 or TRBV6-3 and TRBJ1-2; D ambiguous. Germline lookup yields CDR1 MNHEY and CDR2 SVGEGT. There are 11 residues in the CDR3. The CDR3 is CASSTGVSYTF. CDR3 DNA (partial): TGTGCCAGCAGTACCGGGGTTAGC.

A remark on this clone: The read ends 3 residues before the CDR3 terminus; that terminus is restored from the germline J gene. The chain links TRBV19 to TRBJ2-3; 7 bases match TRBD1. The V segment lost 7 bases and the J segment 0 bases; nucleotides outside the gene matches: 4. This CDR3 contains 14 residues. Germline V gene sequence: CDR1 LNHDA, CDR2 SQIVND (reference sequence). This CDR3 is CASTPGQSTDTQYF. Incomplete CDR3 DNA: TGTGCCAGTACCCCGGGACAGAGCACAGATACG. The complete variable domain, with remaining parts taken from reference TRBV19 and TRBJ2-3, reads DGGITQSPKYLFRKEGQNVTLSCEQNLNHDAMYWYRQDPGQGLRLIYYSQIVNDFQKGDIAEGYSVSREKKESFPLTVTSAQKNPTAFYLCASTPGQSTDTQYFGPGTRLTVL.

Remarks on this clone: The read ends 3 residues before the CDR3 terminus; that terminus is restored from the germline J gene. The chain is built from TRBV7-2 and TRBJ2-3; TRBD2 matches at 10 bases. There are 13 residues in the CDR3. CDR1 and CDR2 (germline): SGHTA, FQGNSA. The CDR3 sequence: CASSSTAGGTQYF. The CDR3 DNA, read in part, is TGTGCCAGCAGCTCAACAGCGGGAGGGACG.

Points on this clone: The sequence runs out 3 residues before the end of the CDR3; the remainder is reconstructed from the germline J gene. The chain joins TRBV10-3 to TRBJ1-5; 10 positions match TRBD1. The germline V gene encodes CDR1 ENHRY and CDR2 SYGVKD. V lost 2 bases and J lost 6; bases outside the gene matches: 4. The CDR3 sequence is 15 residues long. CDR3: CAISETTGGGQPQHF. The DNA read from the CDR3 is TGTGCCATCAGTGAGACGACAGGGGGCGGTCAGCCC.

About this clone: The sequence runs out 3 residues before the end of the CDR3; the remainder is reconstructed from the germline J gene. The chain joins TRBV10-3 to TRBJ2-3; 7 nucleotides agree with TRBD2. Germline V gene sequence: CDR1 ENHRY, CDR2 SYGVKD. The CDR3 runs 15 residues. V was pared by 8 bases and J by 0 bases, with 8 bases of the junction left unmatched. Here the CDR3 reads CAIFRGDSSTDTQYF. Partial CDR3 DNA: TGTGCCATCTTCCGGGGGGATTCTAGCACAGATACG.

Concerning this clone itself: The read terminates 3 residues ahead of where the CDR3 ends, so the germline J gene completes it. This chain uses TRBV7-6 with TRBJ2-7; TRBD1 agrees at 7 bases. Germline assignment: CDR1 SGHVS and CDR2 FNYEAQ. Trimming removed 5 bases from V and 0 bases from J; junction bases left unmatched: 4. The CDR3 runs 14 residues. The CDR3 is CASSRTGSSYEQYF. CDR3 DNA, as far as it was read: TGTGCCAGCAGCAGGACAGGCAGCTCCTACGAG.